This T cell receptor beta chain was profiled in a study of PD-L1 blockade in urothelial cancer. Germline V gene data show CDR1 as LNHDA and CDR2 as SQIVND (reference sequence). The length of the CDR3 is 16 residues. V shed 5 bases, J shed 1 base, and the junction held 8 bases outside the gene matches. Time point meaning: peripheral blood 6 weeks after treatment start. This table comes from immunoSEQ multiplex PCR, and its TCRdb copy is limited to in-frame clones, with some not included. In the table there are some 120,000 clones, 86% of which are singletons. Sequencing was performed on PBMCs, taken around atezolizumab (anti-PD-L1) treatment. This TCR was sampled from a man aged 50 to 59 with urothelial cancer. The V and J genes are TRBV19 and TRBJ1-1; 9 bases match TRBD1. The CDR3 sequence is CASSVGQGRGNTEAFF. The CDR3 DNA reads as TGTGCCAGTAGTGTGGGACAGGGACGAGGGAACACTGAAGCTTTCTTT.